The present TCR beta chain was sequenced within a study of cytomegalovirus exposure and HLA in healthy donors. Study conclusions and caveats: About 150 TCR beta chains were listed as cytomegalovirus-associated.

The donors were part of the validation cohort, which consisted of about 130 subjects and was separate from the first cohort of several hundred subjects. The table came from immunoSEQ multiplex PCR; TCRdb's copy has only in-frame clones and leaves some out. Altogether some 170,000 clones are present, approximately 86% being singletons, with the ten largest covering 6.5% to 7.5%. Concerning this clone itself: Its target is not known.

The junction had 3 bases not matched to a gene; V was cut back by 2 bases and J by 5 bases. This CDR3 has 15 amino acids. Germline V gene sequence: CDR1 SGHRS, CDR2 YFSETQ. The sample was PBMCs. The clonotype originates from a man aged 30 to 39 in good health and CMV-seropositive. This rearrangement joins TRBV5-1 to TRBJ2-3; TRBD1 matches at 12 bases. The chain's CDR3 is CASSLGTGGEDTQYF. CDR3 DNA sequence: TGCGCCAGCAGCTTAGGGACAGGGGGCGAAGATACGCAGTATTTT.